Below are 17 T cell receptor beta chains sequenced from a single sample in a study of beta chain features in type 1 diabetes. As every portion of the isolated RNA was reverse transcribed, the sequencing read expressed TCRB transcripts. The assay was immunoSEQ multiplex PCR, and TCRdb's table has in-frame clones only and misses some. This sample has about 150,000 clones, with roughly 9% found just once. Sequenced sample: central memory CD4+ T cells from blood. These receptors were taken from a woman under 30 in good health.

This clone was observed a few times. The chain is built from TRBV27 and TRBJ1-5; 7 positions agree with TRBD1. V lost 5 bases to trimming and J lost 2 bases; unmatched junction nucleotides: 6. The germline CDR1 and CDR2 sequences are MNHEY and SMNVEV (reference sequence). CDR3 length: 15 residues. The CDR3 loop reads CASSTTGTRNQPQHF. The CDR3 DNA follows: TGTGCCAGCAGTACGACAGGGACGCGCAATCAGCCCCAGCATTTT.

This clone showed up just a few times. The rearrangement links TRBV28 to TRBJ1-6; no reliable D call. V dropped 6 bases and J dropped 7 bases, with 4 bases sitting between them. The CDR3 is 11 amino acids. Looked up from germline, CDR1 is MDHEN and CDR2 is SYDVKM. The CDR3 DNA sequence: TGTGCCAGCAGGGCAAATTCACCCCTCCACTTT. Translated: CASRANSPLHF.

The chain combines TRBV6-6 with TRBJ1-1; 7 nucleotides align to TRBD1. The germline V gene has CDR1 MNHNY and CDR2 SVGAGI (reference sequence). CDR3 length: 13 amino acids. Trimming at V came to 7 bases and at J to 5 bases, leaving 7 bases not matched to a gene. The CDR3 bases are TGTGCCAGCAATAGCAGGGGGGTGACTGAAGCTTTCTTT. Amino acids: CASNSRGVTEAFF.

This chain uses TRBV13 with TRBJ2-3, with D possibly TRBD2 on 6 matching bases. This CDR3 spans 15 amino acids. Germline V lookup: CDR1 PRHDT, CDR2 FYEKMQ (reference sequence). V lost 6 bases to trimming and J lost 0 bases, with 13 bases between them. CDR3 DNA sequence: TGTGCCAGCAGGCGGGAAACAACCAGCACAGATACGCAGTATTTT. It codes for CASRRETTSTDTQYF. Filled out from reference TRBV13 and TRBJ2-3, the complete variable domain reads AAGVIQSPRHLIKEKRETATLKCYPIPRHDTVYWYQQGPGQDPQFLISFYEKMQSDKGSIPDRFSAQQFSDYHSELNMSSLELGDSALYFCASRRETTSTDTQYFGPGTRLTVL.

This clone has just a few counts. The rearrangement uses TRBV11-3 and TRBJ2-7; D is undetermined. Looked up from germline, CDR1 is SGHNT and CDR2 is YENEEA. Between the trimmed V and J ends, which lost 0 bases and 4 bases, there was a span of 22 bases. The CDR3 has 18 residues. CDR3 amino acids: CASSLDQGGTAKRYEQYF. The CDR3 DNA reads as TGTGCCAGCAGCTTAGATCAAGGCGGAACCGCGAAAAGGTACGAGCAGTACTTC.

This clone was seen only a few times. The V gene is TRBV6-6, the J gene TRBJ2-1; TRBD1 is a possible D gene (5 bases). The CDR3 extends over 16 amino acids. V lost 0 bases and J 4 bases, leaving 13 bases between the germline ends. Germline V lookup: CDR1 MNHNY, CDR2 SVGAGI (reference sequence). The CDR3 reads CASSYSTSTEYNEQFF. The CDR3 DNA reads as TGTGCCAGCAGTTACTCGACTTCGACAGAATACAATGAGCAGTTCTTC.

The rearrangement joins TRBV4-1 to TRBJ2-1, with TRBD2 matching over 7 bases. Trimming removed 4 bases from V and 13 bases from J; junction bases left unmatched: 7. Germline CDR1 and CDR2: MGHRA and YSYEKL. The CDR3 is made up of 12 amino acids. The chain's CDR3 is CASSLSGGGQFF. The CDR3 region has the DNA TGCGCCAGCAGCCTCTCGGGGGGTGGACAGTTCTTC.

This clone was recorded at least ten times. This chain uses TRBV5-4 with TRBJ2-3; the match to TRBD2 covers 10 bases. The CDR3 runs 17 residues. The germline CDR1 and CDR2 sequences are SGHNT and YYREEE (reference sequence). J lost 0 bases, V lost 1 base, and 5 bases had no gene match. CDR3 sequence reads: CASSLIPSGSSTDTQYF. DNA for the CDR3: TGTGCCAGCAGCTTGATACCTAGCGGGAGTAGCACAGATACGCAGTATTTT.

About this clone: Other DNA sequences of this sample code for an identical CDR3. The chain has TRBV18 and TRBJ1-1; D not resolved. The V gene's germline CDR1 is KGHSH and CDR2 LQKENI. This CDR3 contains 13 residues. Deletions cut 6 bases from V and 1 base from J, with 9 bases between. The DNA of the CDR3 is TGTGCCAGCTCCCTCACAGAGAACACTGAAGCTTTCTTT. It is translated as CASSLTENTEAFF.

This clone showed up just a few times. This chain uses TRBV28 with TRBJ2-1; TRBD2 aligns across 11 bases. Germline V gene sequence: CDR1 MDHEN, CDR2 SYDVKM. This CDR3 spans 15 amino acids. J gave up 1 base and V 6 bases, and 2 bases lay outside the gene matches. The CDR3, as DNA: TGTGCCAGCAGGACTAGCGGGACTTCCTACAATGAGCAGTTCTTC. Residues: CASRTSGTSYNEQFF.

This clone came up many times. The genes are TRBV27 and TRBJ1-2; D unresolved. Deletions cut 2 bases from V and 5 bases from J, with 15 bases between. CDR3 length: 15 residues. Germline V gives CDR1 MNHEY, CDR2 SMNVEV (reference sequence). CDR3 residues: CASSLDGMGFYGYTF. The CDR3 nucleotides read TGTGCCAGCAGTTTAGACGGGATGGGGTTTTATGGCTACACCTTC.

Only a few counts were recorded for this clone. The CDR3 here is CASSRGPDTEAFF. CDR3 nucleotide sequence: TGTGCCAGCAGCAGGGGCCCCGACACTGAAGCTTTCTTT. V usage is TRBV11-2 and J usage is TRBJ1-1, with TRBD1 as a possible D gene (5 bases). The germline V gene encodes CDR1 SGHAT and CDR2 FQNNGV. Trimming shortened V by 5 bases and J by 3 bases, and 10 bases separated the two germline ends. This CDR3 has 13 residues.

This clone has a handful of counts. The chain employs TRBV11-2 and TRBJ1-1, with D possibly TRBD1 on 6 matching bases. With 0 bases removed from V and 11 bases from J, the gap between germline ends came to 13 bases. The length of the CDR3 is 13 residues. Germline-derived CDR1 and CDR2 are SGHAT and FQNNGV. The CDR3 protein is CASSLDRARGAFF. CDR3 bases: TGTGCCAGCAGCTTAGATCGGGCGAGGGGGGCTTTCTTT.

In this sample, this clone turned up many times. V usage is TRBV4-1 and J usage is TRBJ1-2; 11 bases agree with TRBD1. Germline lookup yields CDR1 MGHRA and CDR2 YSYEKL. The J segment lost 4 bases and the V segment lost 3 bases, leaving 4 bases of the junction unmatched. CDR3 size: 15 residues. CDR3 bases: TGCGCCAGCAGCCAGCGGGGACAGGGGGGCTATGGCTACACCTTC. It codes for CASSQRGQGGYGYTF.

The chain uses TRBV6-1 and TRBJ2-3; no reliable D call. The V gene's germline CDR1 is MNHNS and CDR2 SASEGT. The CDR3 is 14 amino acids. With 3 bases removed from V and 2 bases from J, the gap between germline ends came to 9 bases. In DNA, the CDR3 is TGTGCCAGCAGTGACTACCCCCACACAGATACGCAGTATTTT. It specifies CASSDYPHTDTQYF.

This clone was observed a handful of times. The V call is TRBV7-2, the J call TRBJ2-7; TRBD1 agrees at 9 bases. This CDR3 is 15 amino acids long. V was clipped by 5 bases and J by 5 bases; unmatched bases: 10. Per germline, CDR1 SGHTA and CDR2 FQGNSA. CDR3 sequence (DNA): TGTGCCAGCAGCGAGCGCTCCGGGACAGGGCACGAGCAGTACTTC. Residues: CASSERSGTGHEQYF.

This clone came up a few times. The chain employs TRBV2 and TRBJ1-1; tentatively, D is TRBD1 (5 bases). The germline V gene encodes CDR1 SNHLY and CDR2 FYNNEI. This CDR3 region has 17 residues. V dropped 0 bases and J dropped 6 bases, with 20 bases sitting between them. The CDR3 loop reads CASSEALQWGGGAEAFF. In nucleotides, the CDR3 is TGTGCCAGCAGTGAAGCCCTTCAGTGGGGCGGCGGGGCTGAAGCTTTCTTT.